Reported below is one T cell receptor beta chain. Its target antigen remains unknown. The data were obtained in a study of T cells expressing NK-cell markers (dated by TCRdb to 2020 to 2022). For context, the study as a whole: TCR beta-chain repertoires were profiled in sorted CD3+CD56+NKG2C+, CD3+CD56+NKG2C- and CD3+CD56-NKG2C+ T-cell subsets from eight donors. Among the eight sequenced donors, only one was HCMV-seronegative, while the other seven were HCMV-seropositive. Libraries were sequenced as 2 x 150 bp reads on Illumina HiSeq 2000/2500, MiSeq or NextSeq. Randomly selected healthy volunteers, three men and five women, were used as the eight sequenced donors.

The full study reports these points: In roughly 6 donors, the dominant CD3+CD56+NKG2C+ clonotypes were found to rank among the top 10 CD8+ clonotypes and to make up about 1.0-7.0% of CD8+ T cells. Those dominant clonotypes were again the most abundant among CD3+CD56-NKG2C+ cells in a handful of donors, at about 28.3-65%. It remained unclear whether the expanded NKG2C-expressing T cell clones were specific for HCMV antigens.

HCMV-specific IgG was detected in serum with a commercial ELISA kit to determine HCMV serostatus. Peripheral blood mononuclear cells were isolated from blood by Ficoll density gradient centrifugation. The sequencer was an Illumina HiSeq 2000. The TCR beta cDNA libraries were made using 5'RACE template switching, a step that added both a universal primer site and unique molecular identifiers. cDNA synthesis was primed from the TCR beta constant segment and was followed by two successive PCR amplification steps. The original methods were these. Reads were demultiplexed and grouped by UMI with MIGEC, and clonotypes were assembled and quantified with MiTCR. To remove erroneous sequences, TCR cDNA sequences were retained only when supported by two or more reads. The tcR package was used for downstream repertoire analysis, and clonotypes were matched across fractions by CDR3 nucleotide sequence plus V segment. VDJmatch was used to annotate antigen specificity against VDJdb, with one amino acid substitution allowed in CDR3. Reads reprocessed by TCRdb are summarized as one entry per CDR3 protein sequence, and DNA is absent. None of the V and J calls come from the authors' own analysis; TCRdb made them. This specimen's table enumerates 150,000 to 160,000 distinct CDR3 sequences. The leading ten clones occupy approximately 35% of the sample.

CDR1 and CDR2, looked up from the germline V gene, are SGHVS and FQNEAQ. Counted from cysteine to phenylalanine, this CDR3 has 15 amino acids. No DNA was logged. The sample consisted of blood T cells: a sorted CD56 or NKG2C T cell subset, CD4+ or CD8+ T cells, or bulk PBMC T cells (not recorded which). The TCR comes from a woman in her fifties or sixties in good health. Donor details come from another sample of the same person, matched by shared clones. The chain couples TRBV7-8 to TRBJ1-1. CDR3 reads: CASSFPHTVNTEAFF.